The TCR beta chain under discussion was sequenced for a study of T-cell memory formation after mild COVID-19. Study as a whole: TCR clusters showed largely donor specificity. Findings of the study overall: Day 15 to 85 contracting clones showed balanced CD4/CD8; day 15 to 37 expanders favored CD4+.

V was clipped by 6 bases and J by 4 bases, with 20 bases between them. CDR1 and CDR2 from the germline V gene are DFQATT and SNEGSKA (reference sequence). The length of the CDR3 is 15 residues. 5'RACE with constant-segment primers built TCRalpha and TCRbeta cDNA libraries with UMIs. TCRdb re-analysed the 5' RACE reads in MiXCR, keeping a single row per CDR3 protein. This sample has roughly 150,000 distinct CDR3 sequences, with over 10% found just once. Comments on this clonotype: The antigen is unknown.

The chain has TRBV20-1 and TRBJ2-3; perhaps TRBD2 as D (5 bases). The source of this sequence is a man aged 18 to 30 who had mild COVID-19 (a few samples of this study predate the infection). Cell type and time point are not known. The sample comprised PBMCs or a T cell subset sorted from them (not recorded which). CDR3 sequence reads: CSASGVGRGSDTQYF. The CDR3, as DNA: TGCAGTGCATCTGGCGTTGGACGGGGATCAGATACGCAGTATTTT.